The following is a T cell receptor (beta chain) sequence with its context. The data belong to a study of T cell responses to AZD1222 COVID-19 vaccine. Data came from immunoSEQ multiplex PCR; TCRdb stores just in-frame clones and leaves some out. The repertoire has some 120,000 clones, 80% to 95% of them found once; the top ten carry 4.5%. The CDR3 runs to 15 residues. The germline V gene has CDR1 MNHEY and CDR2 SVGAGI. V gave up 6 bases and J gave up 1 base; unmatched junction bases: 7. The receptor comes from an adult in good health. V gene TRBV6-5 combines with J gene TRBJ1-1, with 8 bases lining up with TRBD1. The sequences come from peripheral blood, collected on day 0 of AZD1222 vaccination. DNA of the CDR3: TGTGCCAGCAGCACCCAGGGGGCGCGGAACACTGAAGCTTTCTTT. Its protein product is CASSTQGARNTEAFF.